These 25 T cell receptor beta chains were sequenced from one sample in a study of CD8+CD57+ T cells in acquired aplastic anemia. In patients chosen for sequencing, flow cytometry had shown CD8+CD57+ cell expansion. Genomic DNA, the template, was used for profiling of the TCR beta VDJ and CDR3. Each CDR3 protein is one row after TCRdb ran MiXCR on the reads. The sample has more than 200,000 distinct CDR3 sequences, almost 50% seen once; the top ten hold 20%. The sample comprised sorted CD4+, CD8+, or CD8+CD57+ T cells (not recorded which) from PBMCs. The receptors derive from a human donor with aplastic anemia.

This clonotype was counted at least ten times. The chain joins TRBV20-1 to TRBJ1-1, with 8 bases matching TRBD1. Germline V lookup: CDR1 DFQATT, CDR2 SNEGSKA (reference sequence). Germline trimming cut 1 base from V and 3 bases from J; bases unmatched to any gene: 4. The CDR3 covers 14 residues. CDR3 protein: CSARGDRFDTEAFF. The DNA for the CDR3 is TGCAGTGCTAGAGGGGACAGGTTCGACACTGAAGCTTTCTTT.

Notes on this clonotype: A much larger clone lies a single base off, so this may be a read error. The V and J genes are TRBV12-3 or TRBV12-4 and TRBJ2-1; no clear D. CDR3 length: 14 amino acids. The CDR3 loop reads CASSLMGDDNEQIF. DNA of the CDR3: TGTGCCAGCAGTTTGATGGGCGACGACAATGAGCAGATCTTC.

This clonotype appeared a single time. Just one base apart from a much larger clone, this may be a read error. J is TRBJ1-4 and V is TRBV5-4; TRBD1 matches at 9 bases. Germline V gene lookup returns CDR1 SGHNT and CDR2 YYREEE (reference sequence). This CDR3 region has 17 residues. This CDR3 reads CASSPGTGRATNERLFF. The CDR3 coding sequence is TGTGCCAGCAGCCCGGGGACAGGGCGTGCAACTAATGAAAGACTGTTTTTT.

Comments on this clonotype: This may come from a read error, since a much larger clone is one base off. This chain connects TRBV5-6 to TRBJ1-5; D gene unclear. The length of the CDR3 is 14 residues. Germline V CDR1 and CDR2: SGHDT, YYEEEE. Here the CDR3 reads CAGSLEGTNQPQHF. Here the CDR3 DNA reads TGTGCCGGCAGCTTGGAGGGAACCAATCAGCCCCAGCATTTT.

Comment on this clonotype: One junction end does not reproduce the germline sequence, and a read error may be involved. V usage is TRBV20-1 and J usage is TRBJ1-2; the D gene is possibly TRBD1 (5 bases). CDR1 is DFQATT and CDR2 is SNEGSKA in the germline V gene (reference sequence). The CDR3 is made up of 11 amino acids. The CDR3 loop is CSPREGNGYTF. CDR3 DNA: TGCAGTCCTAGGGAGGGGAATGGCTACACCTTC.

This clonotype was seen only a few times. The chain is built from TRBV6-4 and TRBJ2-2, with TRBD1 as a possible D gene (6 bases). The germline CDR1 and CDR2 sequences are MRHNA and SNTAGT. V was cut by 10 bases and J by 1 base, with 13 bases left in between. This CDR3 comprises 14 residues. As DNA, the CDR3 is TGTGCCACCAAGAGGACAGAGAACACCGGGGAGCTGTTTTTT. Its translation is CATKRTENTGELFF.

About this clonotype: This may be a read error: a much more frequent sequence differs by one nucleotide. The CDR3 is CASSLVGRNEQFF. Written as DNA, the CDR3 is TGTGCCAGCAGCTTAGTGGGGCGGAATGAGCAGTTCTTC. The V and J genes are TRBV7-2 and TRBJ2-1; the D gene is possibly TRBD1 (5 bases). Deletions cut 1 base from V and 7 bases from J, with 8 bases between. This CDR3 has 13 amino acids. In germline, CDR1 is SGHTA, CDR2 FQGNSA.

This clonotype came up many times. V usage is TRBV6-1 and J usage is TRBJ2-7, with D possibly being TRBD1 (6 bases). Trimming pared 5 bases from V and 2 bases from J, leaving 16 bases between. CDR1 is MNHNS, CDR2 SASEGT, per germline. The CDR3 is 15 residues long. The CDR3 reads CASSSGTNNAYEQYF. CDR3 nucleotide sequence: TGTGCCAGCAGTTCCGGGACAAATAACGCCTACGAGCAGTACTTC.

The V and J genes are TRBV28 and TRBJ2-3; no definite D call. The J call could be wrong; TRBJ1-5 is a better fit for the DNA end. The CDR3 is 12 residues long. Germline-derived CDR1 and CDR2 are MDHEN and SYDVKM. The CDR3 loop reads CASSPPTDTQHF. CDR3 sequence (DNA): TGTGCCAGCAGTCCACCCACAGATACGCAGCATTTT.

Ten or more counts support this clonotype. The rearrangement joins TRBV5-1 to TRBJ2-7; 8 bases line up with TRBD1. Trimming cost V 2 bases and J 0 bases; bases outside gene matches: 7. Germline V lookup: CDR1 SGHRS, CDR2 YFSETQ. This CDR3 contains 16 residues. This CDR3 is CASSFGGQASSYEQYF. The CDR3 bases are TGCGCCAGCAGCTTTGGGGGACAGGCGAGCTCCTACGAGCAGTACTTC.

This clonotype was found a few times. This chain uses TRBV20-1 with TRBJ1-1, with D perhaps TRBD1 (6 bases). V was pared by 3 bases and J by 0 bases, with 14 bases between. In germline, CDR1 is DFQATT, CDR2 SNEGSKA (reference sequence). The CDR3 loop spans 15 amino acids. The CDR3, as DNA: TGCAGTGCTAGTTCACCTACAGGGTTGAACACTGAAGCTTTCTTT. This sequence encodes CSASSPTGLNTEAFF.

This clonotype appeared once. This may be a read error: a much more frequent sequence differs by one nucleotide. V is TRBV5-1 and J is TRBJ2-1; 10 nucleotides line up with TRBD1. Germline CDR1 is SGHRS and CDR2 is YFSETQ. The CDR3 covers 18 residues. The CDR3 is CAGSPQLDGDRGFGKQFF. The CDR3 DNA reads as TGCGCCGGCAGCCCGCAGCTCGACGGGGACAGGGGCTTTGGAAAGCAGTTCTTC.

The chain links TRBV9 to TRBJ2-7; 8 bases are shared with TRBD1. The trim removed 1 base at V and 5 bases at J, leaving 2 bases unmatched. This CDR3 has 13 amino acids. The germline V gene has CDR1 SGDLS and CDR2 YYNGEE. The CDR3 coding sequence is TGTGCCAGCAGCGTATCGGACAGGGACGAGCAGTACTTC. Translation: CASSVSDRDEQYF.

This clonotype was picked up many times. This chain connects TRBV9 to TRBJ2-1; D possibly corresponds to TRBD2 (5 bases). Germline CDR1 reads SGDLS; CDR2 reads YYNGEE. The CDR3 spans 15 residues. V was pared by 0 bases and J by 4 bases, with 11 bases between. CDR3 nucleotides: TGTGCCAGCAGCGTAGGGACTGGAGGTTACAATGAGCAGTTCTTC. Its protein product is CASSVGTGGYNEQFF.

This clonotype occurred many times. Compared with germline, one end of the junction differs, possibly owing to a read error. The rearrangement uses TRBV24-1 and TRBJ2-5; D is undetermined. Germline loops: CDR1 KGHDR, CDR2 SFDVKD. CDR3 length: 15 residues. The CDR3 nucleotides read TGTGCCATCAGTGATCCGGGCCTGAAACAAGAGACCCAGTACTTC. Its protein product is CAISDPGLKQETQYF.

This clonotype was seen only a few times. The rearrangement joins TRBV30 to TRBJ1-1; 12 positions agree with TRBD1. Germline lookup yields CDR1 GTSNPN and CDR2 SVGIG (reference sequence). This CDR3 is 14 amino acids long. The V gene end was trimmed by 3 bases and the J gene end by 5 bases; junction bases not matched to a gene: 4. This chain's CDR3 is CAWRGQGARTEAFF. In nucleotides, the CDR3 is TGTGCCTGGAGGGGACAGGGGGCGCGTACTGAAGCTTTCTTT.

This clonotype has ten or more counts. V usage is TRBV27 and J usage is TRBJ2-1, with TRBD2 matching 11 bases. The CDR3 covers 14 residues. Looked up from germline, CDR1 is MNHEY and CDR2 is SMNVEV (reference sequence). Unmatched junction bases numbered 7, after V lost 6 bases and J lost 9 bases. The CDR3 sequence: CASSPPGLAVEQFF. CDR3 DNA: TGTGCCAGCAGCCCCCCGGGACTAGCGGTTGAGCAGTTCTTC.

CDR3 residues: CASTRRVGVTGREPQHF. The CDR3 DNA is TGTGCCAGCACCCGACGAGTAGGGGTGACAGGGCGGGAGCCCCAGCATTTT. This chain links TRBV6-2 or TRBV6-3 with TRBJ1-5; 7 bases line up with TRBD1. Germline V gives CDR1 MNHEY, CDR2 SVGEGT. The CDR3 sequence is 17 residues long. After removal of 7 bases from V and 8 bases from J, the junction contained 20 bases not matched to a gene.

CDR3 nucleotide sequence: TGTGCCAGCAGCCCAGCCCAGAGCTCCTACAATGAGCAGTTCTTC. This codes for CASSPAQSSYNEQFF. The V gene is TRBV7-3, the J gene TRBJ2-1; no firm D call. Germline V gene lookup returns CDR1 SGHTA and CDR2 FQGTGA. The CDR3 is made up of 15 amino acids. Trimming removed 5 bases from V and 0 bases from J, with 11 bases in between.

This clonotype was counted at least ten times. The chain has TRBV20-1 and TRBJ1-6; D call uncertain. This CDR3 spans 14 amino acids. Germline V gives CDR1 DFQATT, CDR2 SNEGSKA (reference sequence). The V and J ends lost 3 bases and 4 bases respectively, with 10 bases between them. CDR3 DNA: TGCAGTGCTAGCTCCCGGGAATATAATTCACCCCTCCACTTT. It encodes CSASSREYNSPLHF.

This clonotype was found many times. The gene calls are TRBV19 and TRBJ2-3; D could derive from TRBD1 or TRBD2 (5 bases each). This CDR3 has 14 residues. CDR1 is LNHDA and CDR2 is SQIVND in the germline V gene (reference sequence). V was cut by 6 bases and J by 1 base, with 11 bases left in between. As DNA, the CDR3 is TGTGCCAGTAGACGGGGCGCAGGCACAGATACGCAGTATTTT. This codes for CASRRGAGTDTQYF.

V and J are TRBV7-9 and TRBJ2-5, with D perhaps matching TRBD1 (5 bases). The germline V gene has CDR1 SEHNR and CDR2 FQNEAQ (reference sequence). The V gene lost 6 bases and the J gene lost 4 bases, with 18 bases spanning the gap. The CDR3 is made up of 15 amino acids. The CDR3 coding sequence is TGTGCCAGCAGTTTCTGGGGCTCGCGTCGAGAGACCCAGTACTTC. This sequence encodes CASSFWGSRRETQYF.

This clonotype was seen only once. CDR3 sequence reads: CATIEGRPGVEQYF. In DNA form, the CDR3 reads TGTGCCACCATCGAGGGGCGGCCAGGCGTCGAGCAGTACTTC. The gene calls are TRBV24-1 and TRBJ2-7; D may be TRBD1 or TRBD2 (5 bases each). Trimming took 8 bases from V and 6 from J, leaving 19 bases between them. Germline loops: CDR1 KGHDR, CDR2 SFDVKD. The CDR3 loop spans 14 amino acids.

This clonotype came up once. The chain carries TRBV20-1 and TRBJ2-1, with TRBD2 matching 8 bases. The CDR3 runs 14 residues. Germline V gene data show CDR1 as DFQATT and CDR2 as SNEGSKA (reference sequence). V lost 5 bases to trimming and J lost 1 base; unmatched junction nucleotides: 4. The CDR3 bases are TGCAGTGCTTTTATAGCGGGATCCTACAATGAGCAGTTCTTC. As protein: CSAFIAGSYNEQFF.

The J gene is TRBJ1-2, the V gene TRBV28; D is uncertain. The CDR3 loop spans 14 amino acids. V lost 1 base to trimming and J lost 2 bases, with 8 bases between them. Germline V CDR1 and CDR2: MDHEN, SYDVKM. The DNA of the CDR3 is TGTGCCAGCAGTTTATCATCGGAAAACTATGGCTACACCTTC. Translating gives CASSLSSENYGYTF.